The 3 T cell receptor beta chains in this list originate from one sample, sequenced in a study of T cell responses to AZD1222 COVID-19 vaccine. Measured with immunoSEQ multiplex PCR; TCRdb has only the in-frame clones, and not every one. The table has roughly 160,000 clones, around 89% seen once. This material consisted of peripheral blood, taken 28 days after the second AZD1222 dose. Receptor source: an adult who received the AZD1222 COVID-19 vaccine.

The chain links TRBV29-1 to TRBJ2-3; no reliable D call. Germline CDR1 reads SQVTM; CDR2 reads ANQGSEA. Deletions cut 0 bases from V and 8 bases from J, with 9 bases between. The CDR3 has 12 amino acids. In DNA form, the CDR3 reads TGCAGCGTTGAAGATCGAGCTCGTACGCAGTATTTT. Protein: CSVEDRARTQYF.

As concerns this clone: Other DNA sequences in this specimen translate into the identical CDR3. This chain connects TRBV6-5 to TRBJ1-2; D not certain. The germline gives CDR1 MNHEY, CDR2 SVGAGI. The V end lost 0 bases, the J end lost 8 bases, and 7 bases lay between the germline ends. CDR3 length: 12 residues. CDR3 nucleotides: TGTGCCAGCAGTTACTCCGGGTACGGCTACACCTTC. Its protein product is CASSYSGYGYTF.

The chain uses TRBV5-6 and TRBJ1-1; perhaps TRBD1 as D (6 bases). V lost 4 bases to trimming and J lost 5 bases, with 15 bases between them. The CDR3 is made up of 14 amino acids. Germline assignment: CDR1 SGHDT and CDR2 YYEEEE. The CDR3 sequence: CASSRVGGTTEAFF. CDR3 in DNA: TGTGCCAGCAGCCGCGTCGGGGGCACGACTGAAGCTTTCTTT. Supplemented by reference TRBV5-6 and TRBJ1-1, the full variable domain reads DAGVTQSPTHLIKTRGQQVTLRCSPKSGHDTVSWYQQALGQGPQFIFQYYEEEERQRGNFPDRFSGHQFPNYSSELNVNALLLGDSALYLCASSRVGGTTEAFFGQGTRLTVV.